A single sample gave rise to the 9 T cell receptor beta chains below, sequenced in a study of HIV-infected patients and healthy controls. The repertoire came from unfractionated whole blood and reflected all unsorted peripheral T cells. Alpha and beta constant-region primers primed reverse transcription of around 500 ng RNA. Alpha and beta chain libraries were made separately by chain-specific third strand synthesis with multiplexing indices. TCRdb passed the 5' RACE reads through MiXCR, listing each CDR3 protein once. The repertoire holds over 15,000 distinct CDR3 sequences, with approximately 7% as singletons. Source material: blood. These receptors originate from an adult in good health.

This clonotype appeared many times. The CDR3, as DNA: TGTGCCAGTAGTCACTTAGGACAGCGAGGGCCGCCGTACTTC. It is translated as CASSHLGQRGPPYF. The chain employs TRBV19 and TRBJ2-5; a possible D gene is TRBD1 (6 bases). Germline V lookup: CDR1 LNHDA, CDR2 SQIVND (reference sequence). CDR3 length: 14 amino acids. V lost 5 bases and J 13 bases, leaving 23 bases between the germline ends.

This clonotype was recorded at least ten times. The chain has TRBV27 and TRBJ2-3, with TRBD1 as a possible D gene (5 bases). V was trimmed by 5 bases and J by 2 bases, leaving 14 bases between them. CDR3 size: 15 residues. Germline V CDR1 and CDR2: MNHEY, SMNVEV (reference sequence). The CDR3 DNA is TGTGCCAGCAGTCCTCAGGGCGGCTACACAGATACGCAGTATTTT. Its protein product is CASSPQGGYTDTQYF.

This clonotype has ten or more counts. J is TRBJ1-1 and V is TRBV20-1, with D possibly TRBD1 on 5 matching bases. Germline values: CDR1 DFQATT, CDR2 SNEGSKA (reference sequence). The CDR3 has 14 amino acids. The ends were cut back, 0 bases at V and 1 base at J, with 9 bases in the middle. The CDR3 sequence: CSAREPDRNTEAFF. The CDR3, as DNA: TGCAGTGCTAGAGAACCTGACAGGAACACTGAAGCTTTCTTT.

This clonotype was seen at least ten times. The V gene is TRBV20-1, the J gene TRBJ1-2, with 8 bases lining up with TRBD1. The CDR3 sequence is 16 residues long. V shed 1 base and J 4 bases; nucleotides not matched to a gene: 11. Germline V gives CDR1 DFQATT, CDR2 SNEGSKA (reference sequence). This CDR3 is CSARVPPGQAGYGYTF. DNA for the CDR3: TGCAGTGCTAGAGTCCCACCGGGACAGGCAGGCTATGGCTACACCTTC.

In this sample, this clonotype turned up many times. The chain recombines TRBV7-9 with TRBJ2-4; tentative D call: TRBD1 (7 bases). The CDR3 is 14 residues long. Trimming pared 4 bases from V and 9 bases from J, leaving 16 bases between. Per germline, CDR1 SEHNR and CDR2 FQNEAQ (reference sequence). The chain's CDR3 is CASSSPGDRTIQYF. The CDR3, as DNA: TGTGCCAGCAGCTCCCCGGGGGACAGAACCATTCAGTACTTC. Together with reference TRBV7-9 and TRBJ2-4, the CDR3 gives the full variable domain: DTGVSQNPRHKITKRGQNVTFRCDPISEHNRLYWYRQTLGQGPEFLTYFQNEAQLEKSRLLSDRFSAERPKGSFSTLEIQRTEQGDSAMYLCASSSPGDRTIQYFGAGTRLSVL.

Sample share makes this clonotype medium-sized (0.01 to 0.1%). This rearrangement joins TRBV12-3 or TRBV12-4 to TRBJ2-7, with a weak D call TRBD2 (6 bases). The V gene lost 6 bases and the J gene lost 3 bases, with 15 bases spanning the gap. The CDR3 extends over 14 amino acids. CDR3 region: CASSFVGGLYEQYF. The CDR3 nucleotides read TGTGCCAGCAGCTTCGTGGGAGGTCTCTACGAGCAGTACTTC.

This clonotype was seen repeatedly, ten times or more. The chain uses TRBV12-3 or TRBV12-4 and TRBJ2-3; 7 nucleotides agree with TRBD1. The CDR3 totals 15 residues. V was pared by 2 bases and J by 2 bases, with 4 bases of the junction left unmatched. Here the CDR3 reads CASSLRGGFTDTQYF. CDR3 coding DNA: TGTGCCAGCAGTTTAAGAGGGGGCTTCACAGATACGCAGTATTTT.

The CDR3 bases are TGTGCCTGGAGCGTTCATACAGGGGGCGCCCGTAATGACAACGAGCAGTACTTC. This encodes CAWSVHTGGARNDNEQYF. The chain employs TRBV30 and TRBJ2-7, with 9 bases identical to TRBD1. Germline CDR1 is GTSNPN and CDR2 is SVGIG (reference sequence). Unmatched junction bases numbered 20, after V lost 3 bases and J lost 5 bases. CDR3 length equals 18 residues. The full variable domain, in which reference TRBV30 and TRBJ2-7 provide the parts outside the CDR3, is SQTIHQWPATLVQPVGSPLSLECTVEGTSNPNLYWYRQAAGRGLQLLFYSVGIGQISSEVPQNLSASRPQDRQFILSSKKLLLSDSGFYLCAWSVHTGGARNDNEQYFGPGTRLTVT.

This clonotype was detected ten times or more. CDR3 loop: CASSYSPRPGIEQYF. The CDR3, as DNA: TGTGCCAGCAGTTACTCACCGCGGCCAGGGATCGAGCAGTACTTC. The V call is TRBV6-6, the J call TRBJ2-7; a weak D match, TRBD1 (5 bases). CDR1 and CDR2 (germline): MNHNY, SVGAGI (reference sequence). Trimming removed 0 bases at V and 6 bases at J, with 15 bases between. The CDR3 sequence is 15 residues long.